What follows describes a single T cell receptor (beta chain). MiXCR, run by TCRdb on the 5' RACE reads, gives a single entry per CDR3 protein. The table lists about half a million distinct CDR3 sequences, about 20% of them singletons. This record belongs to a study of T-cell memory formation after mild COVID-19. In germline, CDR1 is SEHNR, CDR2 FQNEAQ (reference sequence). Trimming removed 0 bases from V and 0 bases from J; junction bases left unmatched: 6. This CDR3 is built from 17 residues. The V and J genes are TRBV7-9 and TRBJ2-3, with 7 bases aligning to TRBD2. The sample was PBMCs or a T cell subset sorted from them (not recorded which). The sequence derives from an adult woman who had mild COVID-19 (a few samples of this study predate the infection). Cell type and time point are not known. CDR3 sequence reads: CASSLAPTRGSTDTQYF. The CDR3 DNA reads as TGTGCCAGCAGCTTAGCGCCTACGCGGGGGAGCACAGATACGCAGTATTTT.